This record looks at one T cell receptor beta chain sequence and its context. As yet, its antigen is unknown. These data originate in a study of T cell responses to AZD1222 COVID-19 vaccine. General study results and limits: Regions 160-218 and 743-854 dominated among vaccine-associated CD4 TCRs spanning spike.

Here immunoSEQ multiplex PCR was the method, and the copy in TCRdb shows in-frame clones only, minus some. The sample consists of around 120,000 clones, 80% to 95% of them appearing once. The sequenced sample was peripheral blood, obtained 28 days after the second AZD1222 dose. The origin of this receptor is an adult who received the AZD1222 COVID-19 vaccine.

Here the CDR3 reads CASSLVWGEEEKLFF. The DNA of the CDR3 is TGCGCCAGCAGCTTGGTTTGGGGAGAGGAGGAAAAACTGTTTTTT. The V call is TRBV5-1, the J call TRBJ1-4; D ambiguous. V was cut by 0 bases and J by 8 bases, with 14 bases left in between. The CDR3 sequence is 15 residues long. Germline loops: CDR1 SGHRS, CDR2 YFSETQ.